This T cell receptor beta chain was retrieved from a study of OX40 agonist ivuxolimab in advanced cancers. Whole-study results and caveats: What antigens the expanded peripheral T cells recognized was never established. Relatively little clonal expansion, among the lowest observed, appeared in partial responders at 0.1-3.0 mg/kg.

This clone has just a few counts. As yet, its antigen is unknown. Measured with immunoSEQ multiplex PCR; TCRdb has only the in-frame clones, and not every one. This table has 40,000 or so clones, around nine tenths appearing once. The CDR3 spans 16 residues. Trimming removed 3 bases at V and 0 bases at J, with 12 bases between. Germline lookup yields CDR1 MNHNS and CDR2 SASEGT. The V gene is TRBV6-1, the J gene TRBJ2-1; no firm D call. This material consisted of CD4+ or CD8+ T cells sorted from blood, taken in a trial of the OX40 agonist ivuxolimab. The sequence was obtained from an adult with an advanced solid tumor such as melanoma, head and neck, liver or kidney cancer. CDR3 in amino acids: CASSEHSRSSYNEQFF. In DNA form, the CDR3 reads TGTGCCAGCAGTGAGCATTCACGGAGCTCCTACAATGAGCAGTTCTTC.